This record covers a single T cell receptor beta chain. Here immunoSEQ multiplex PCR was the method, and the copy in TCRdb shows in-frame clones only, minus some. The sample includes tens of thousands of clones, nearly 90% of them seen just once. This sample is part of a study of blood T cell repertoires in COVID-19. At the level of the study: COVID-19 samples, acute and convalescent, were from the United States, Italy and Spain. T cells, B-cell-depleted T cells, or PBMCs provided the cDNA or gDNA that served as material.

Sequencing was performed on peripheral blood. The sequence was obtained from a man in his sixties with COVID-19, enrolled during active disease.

The CDR3 coding sequence is TGTGCCAGCAGCCTTACTGAGGGACAAGAGACCCAGTACTTC. Its translation: CASSLTEGQETQYF. The chain carries TRBV3-1 (or the pseudogene TRBV3-2) and TRBJ2-5; weak D call: TRBD2 (5 bases). Between the trimmed V and J ends, which lost 4 bases and 2 bases, there was a span of 11 bases. This CDR3 is built from 14 residues. Per germline, CDR1 LGHDT and CDR2 YNNKEL (reference sequence).